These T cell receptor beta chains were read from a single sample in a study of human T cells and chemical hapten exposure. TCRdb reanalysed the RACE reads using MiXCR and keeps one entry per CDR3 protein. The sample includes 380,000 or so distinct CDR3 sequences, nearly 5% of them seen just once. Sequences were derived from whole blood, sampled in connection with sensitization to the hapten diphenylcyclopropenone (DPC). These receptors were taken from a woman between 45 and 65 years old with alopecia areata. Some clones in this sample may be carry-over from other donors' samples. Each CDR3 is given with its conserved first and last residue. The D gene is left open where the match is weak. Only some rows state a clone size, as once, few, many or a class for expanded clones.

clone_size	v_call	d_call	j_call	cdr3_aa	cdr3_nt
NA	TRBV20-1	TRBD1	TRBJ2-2	CSATHPGQGNTGELFF	TGCAGTGCTACCCACCCGGGACAGGGGAACACCGGGGAGCTGTTTTTT
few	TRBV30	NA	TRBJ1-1	CAWSDWENTEAFF	TGTGCCTGGAGTGATTGGGAGAACACTGAAGCTTTCTTT
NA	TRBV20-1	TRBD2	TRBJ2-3	CSASGLAGDWGTDTQYF	TGCAGTGCTTCTGGACTAGCGGGAGATTGGGGCACAGATACGCAGTATTTT
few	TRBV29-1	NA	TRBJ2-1	CSVAPRGYNEQFF	TGCAGCGTTGCCCCCAGGGGTTACAATGAGCAGTTCTTC
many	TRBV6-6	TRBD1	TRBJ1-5	CASSYTERTGAGQPQHF	TGTGCCAGCAGTTACACGGAAAGGACAGGGGCTGGTCAGCCCCAGCATTTT
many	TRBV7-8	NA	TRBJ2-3	CASSSRTVDTQYF	TGTGCCAGCAGCTCCCGGACGGTAGATACGCAGTATTTT
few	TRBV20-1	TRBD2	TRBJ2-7	CSAHPLAGEAEQYF	TGCAGTGCCCATCCACTAGCGGGAGAGGCCGAGCAGTACTTC
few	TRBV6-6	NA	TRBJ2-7	CASSYAPSLYEQYF	TGTGCCAGCAGTTATGCCCCCTCTTTGTACGAGCAGTACTTC
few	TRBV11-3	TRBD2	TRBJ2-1	CASSTRSSGGYNEQFF	TGTGCCAGCAGCACCCGGAGTAGCGGGGGATACAATGAGCAGTTCTTC
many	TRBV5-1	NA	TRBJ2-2	CASSLRQDNTGELFF	TGCGCCAGCAGCTTGAGACAGGATAACACCGGGGAGCTGTTTTTT
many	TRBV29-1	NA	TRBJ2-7	CSVRTDSYEQYF	TGCAGCGTCCGGACAGACTCCTACGAGCAGTACTTC
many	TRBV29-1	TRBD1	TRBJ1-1	CSVVEADRERPEAFF	TGCAGCGTGGTTGAAGCGGACAGGGAAAGACCTGAAGCTTTCTTT
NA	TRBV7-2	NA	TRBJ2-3	CASSGRYTDTQYF	TGTGCCAGCAGCGGGAGGTACACAGATACGCAGTATTTT
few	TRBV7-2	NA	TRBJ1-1	CAEGSLMNTEAFF	TGTGCCGAGGGCAGCCTCATGAACACTGAAGCTTTCTTT
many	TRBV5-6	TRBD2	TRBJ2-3	CASSLGERGHTDTQYF	TGTGCCAGCAGCTTGGGGGAGCGGGGCCACACAGATACGCAGTATTTT
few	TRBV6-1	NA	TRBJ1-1	CASSESVNGATEAFF	TGTGCCAGCAGTGAATCCGTTAATGGGGCCACTGAAGCTTTCTTT
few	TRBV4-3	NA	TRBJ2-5	CASSQDPHPETQYF	TGCGCCAGCAGCCAAGATCCCCACCCGGAGACCCAGTACTTC
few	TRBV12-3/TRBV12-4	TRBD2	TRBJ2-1	CASSSGLAGEEQFF	TGTGCCAGCAGTTCGGGACTAGCGGGAGAGGAGCAGTTCTTC
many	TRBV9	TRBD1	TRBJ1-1	CASSTGQVQIEAFF	TGTGCCAGCAGCACCGGACAGGTTCAGATTGAAGCTTTCTTT
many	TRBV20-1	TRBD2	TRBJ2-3	CSARPLGLAVDTQYF	TGCAGTGCTAGACCCCTAGGACTAGCCGTAGATACGCAGTATTTT
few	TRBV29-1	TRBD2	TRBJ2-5	CSVEPAAGGGETQYF	TGCAGCGTTGAACCGGCAGCGGGAGGTGGAGAGACCCAGTACTTC
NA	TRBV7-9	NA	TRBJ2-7	CASSPRTGGHEQYF	TGTGCCAGCAGCCCAAGAACCGGGGGTCACGAGCAGTACTTC
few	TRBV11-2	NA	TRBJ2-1	CASSLDGLGDNEQFF	TGTGCCAGCAGCTTAGACGGTCTGGGCGACAATGAGCAGTTCTTC
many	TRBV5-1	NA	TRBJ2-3	CASSFGLLPDTQYF	TGCGCCAGCAGCTTTGGACTACTACCAGATACGCAGTATTTT
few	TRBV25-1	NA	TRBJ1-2	CASSSSTGSGYTF	TGTGCCAGCAGCAGCTCCACAGGGAGCGGCTACACCTTC
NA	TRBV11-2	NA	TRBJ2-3	CASSLESGVNTQYF	TGTGCCAGCAGCCTGGAGTCGGGGGTAAATACGCAGTATTTT
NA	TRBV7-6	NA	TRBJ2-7	CASSLRAGDLYEQYF	TGTGCCAGCAGCTTAAGGGCAGGGGACCTCTACGAGCAGTACTTC
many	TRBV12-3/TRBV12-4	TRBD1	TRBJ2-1	CASSFRDRGVREQFF	TGTGCCAGCAGTTTTAGGGACAGGGGTGTTCGTGAGCAGTTCTTC
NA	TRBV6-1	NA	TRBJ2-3	CASSVGRALDTQYF	TGTGCCAGCAGTGTGGGACGGGCATTAGATACGCAGTATTTT
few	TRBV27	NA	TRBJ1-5	CASSWGKGKPQHF	TGTGCCAGCAGTTGGGGTAAGGGGAAGCCCCAGCATTTT
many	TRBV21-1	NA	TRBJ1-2	CASSKGGQTYGYTF	TGTGCCAGCAGCAAAGGGGGGCAGACCTATGGCTACACCTTC
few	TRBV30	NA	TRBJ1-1	CAWSWEWGEATEAFF	TGTGCCTGGAGTTGGGAGTGGGGCGAGGCAACTGAAGCTTTCTTT
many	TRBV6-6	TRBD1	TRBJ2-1	CASRQDRVVPNEQFF	TGTGCCAGCAGACAAGACAGGGTGGTCCCCAATGAGCAGTTCTTC
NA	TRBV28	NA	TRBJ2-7	CASRSGGGLYF	TGTGCCAGCAGGTCGGGAGGGGGCCTGTACTTC
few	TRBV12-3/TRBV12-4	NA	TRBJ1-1	CASSLYRDEAFF	TGTGCCAGCAGTTTATACAGGGATGAAGCTTTCTTT
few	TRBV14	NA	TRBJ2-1	CASSPSRFYNEQFF	TGTGCCAGCAGCCCATCTAGATTTTACAATGAGCAGTTCTTC
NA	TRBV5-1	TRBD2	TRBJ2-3	CASSSPELAGSTDTQYF	TGCGCCAGCAGTTCGCCGGAACTAGCGGGGAGCACAGATACGCAGTATTTT
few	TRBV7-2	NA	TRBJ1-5	CASSTSPGTAQPQHF	TGTGCCAGCAGCACAAGTCCCGGGACCGCACAGCCCCAGCATTTT
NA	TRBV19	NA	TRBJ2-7	CASSIGGGDYEQYF	TGTGCCAGTAGTATCGGCGGCGGGGACTACGAGCAGTACTTC
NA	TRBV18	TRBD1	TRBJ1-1	CASSPKGQGTEAFF	TGTGCCAGCTCACCAAAGGGACAGGGCACTGAAGCTTTCTTT
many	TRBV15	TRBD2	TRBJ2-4	CATSRGGGGNIQYF	TGTGCCACCAGCAGAGGGGGCGGGGGAAACATTCAGTACTTC
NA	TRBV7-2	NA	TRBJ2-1	CASSPGAPQEQFF	TGTGCCAGCAGCCCAGGAGCACCCCAGGAGCAGTTCTTC
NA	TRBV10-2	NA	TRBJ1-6	CASSAIFSAVLNPLHF	TGCGCCAGCAGTGCGATCTTTTCGGCAGTTCTTAATCCCCTCCACTTT
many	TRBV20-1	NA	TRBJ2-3	CSARRLAESTDTQYF	TGCAGTGCCCGGCGGCTAGCTGAGAGCACAGATACGCAGTATTTT
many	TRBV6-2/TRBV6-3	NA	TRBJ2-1	CASSYTPTREQFF	TGTGCCAGCAGTTACACACCCACGCGCGAGCAGTTCTTC
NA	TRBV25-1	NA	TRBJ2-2	CASSEPHVTGELFF	TGTGCCAGCAGTGAACCCCATGTAACCGGGGAGCTGTTTTTT
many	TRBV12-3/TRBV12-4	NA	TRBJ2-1	CASSWHNEQFF	TGTGCCAGCAGTTGGCACAATGAGCAGTTCTTC
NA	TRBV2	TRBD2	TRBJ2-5	CASSERGGPESQYF	TGTGCCAGCAGTGAAAGGGGAGGGCCGGAGTCCCAGTACTTC
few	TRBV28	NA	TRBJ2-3	CASTGGVSTQYF	TGTGCCAGCACAGGGGGGGTTAGTACGCAGTATTTT
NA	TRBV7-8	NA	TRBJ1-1	CASSWSRGSGTEAFF	TGTGCCAGCAGCTGGTCCAGGGGCAGCGGCACTGAAGCTTTCTTT
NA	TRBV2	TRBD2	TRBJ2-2	CASSGTSTGELFF	TGTGCCAGCAGCGGGACTAGCACCGGGGAGCTGTTTTTT
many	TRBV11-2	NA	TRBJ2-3	CASSFAIGADTQYF	TGTGCCAGCAGCTTTGCGATAGGGGCAGATACGCAGTATTTT
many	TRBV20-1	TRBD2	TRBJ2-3	CSAPGLAYTDTQYF	TGCAGTGCTCCGGGACTAGCCTACACAGATACGCAGTATTTT
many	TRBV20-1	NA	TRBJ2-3	CSASGVRTDTQYF	TGCAGTGCTAGCGGGGTCCGCACAGATACGCAGTATTTT
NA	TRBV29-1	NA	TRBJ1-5	CSVVPTQGQPQHF	TGCAGCGTTGTTCCTACGCAGGGGCAGCCCCAGCATTTT
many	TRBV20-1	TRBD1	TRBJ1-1	CSARVNSQGGNTEAFF	TGCAGTGCTAGAGTTAATTCGCAGGGGGGGAACACTGAAGCTTTCTTT
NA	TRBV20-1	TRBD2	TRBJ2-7	CSARDSASGGDYEQYF	TGCAGTGCTAGAGATTCGGCTAGCGGGGGGGACTACGAGCAGTACTTC
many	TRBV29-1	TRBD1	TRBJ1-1	CSVSRGKDTEAFF	TGCAGCGTCTCCAGGGGGAAAGACACTGAAGCTTTCTTT
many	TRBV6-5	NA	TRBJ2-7	CASSYRQAPSYEQYF	TGTGCCAGCAGCTACCGACAGGCCCCCTCCTACGAGCAGTACTTC